This T cell receptor (beta chain) was captured by sequencing in a study of blood T cell repertoires in COVID-19. Profiling relied on immunoSEQ multiplex PCR, and the TCRdb table lists in-frame clones only, not all of them. The table shows 130,000 to 150,000 clones, with approximately 87% occurring only once. Losses at the gene ends were 4 bases for V and 0 bases for J; bases not matched to a gene: 5. This CDR3 has 16 residues. Sequencing was carried out using peripheral blood. The chain recombines TRBV23-1 with TRBJ1-1; 10 bases line up with TRBD1. TRBV23-1 is treated as an ORF (open reading frame) with a function not yet certain. This clonotype was obtained from a man over 45 who had recovered from COVID-19. In DNA, the CDR3 is TGCGCCAGCAGTCCTCGACAGGGGGCCCTGAACACTGAAGCTTTCTTT. This gives the protein CASSPRQGALNTEAFF.